Listed below are T cell receptor beta chains from one sample, sequenced in a study of cytomegalovirus exposure and HLA in healthy donors. Libraries were prepared by immunoSEQ multiplex PCR; TCRdb keeps only in-frame clonotypes and omits some of them. The sample holds 100,000 to 150,000 clones, more than 60% seen once. The sequenced material came from PBMCs. The receptor set was obtained from a woman aged 45-65 years in good health and CMV-seropositive. Both conserved end residues are part of each CDR3. A D gene is named only where the DNA matches it firmly. Some rows have no size entry. The others give once, few or many, or a class for an expanded clone.

clone size,D gene,V gene,J gene,CDR3 DNA,CDR3 protein
NA,NA,TRBV7-2,TRBJ2-3,TGTGCCAGCGGGAATTTAGCGGCAGATACGCAGTATTTT,CASGNLAADTQYF
NA,TRBD1,TRBV6-4,TRBJ1-2,TGTGCCAGCAGTGCAGGGGGGCAGAGTCGGGGCTACACCTTC,CASSAGGQSRGYTF
NA,TRBD1,TRBV7-2,TRBJ2-2,TGTGCCAGCAGGTCTCGCGGGACAGGGGTCACCGGGGAGCTGTTTTTT,CASRSRGTGVTGELFF
once,NA,TRBV7-2,TRBJ2-3,TGTGCCAGCAGCTCCTACACAGATACGCAGTATTTT,CASSSYTDTQYF
NA,NA,TRBV29-1,TRBJ1-5,TGCAGCGTTGTCGAGAATAGCAATCAGCCCCAGCATTTT,CSVVENSNQPQHF
few,NA,TRBV19,TRBJ2-1,TGTGCCAGTAGTATAAAAGGGGCCTACAATGAGCAGTTCTTC,CASSIKGAYNEQFF
NA,NA,TRBV15,TRBJ1-4,TGTGCCACCAGCGGGACAAGGGAAAAACTGTTTTTT,CATSGTREKLFF
NA,NA,TRBV29-1,TRBJ2-5,TGCAGCGTCGCAGGGGAGGGGTTCCAAGAGACCCAGTACTTC,CSVAGEGFQETQYF
NA,TRBD2,TRBV4-2,TRBJ2-1,TGTGCCAGCAGCCAAGGATCGGGAGGGAAATACAATGAGCAGTTCTTC,CASSQGSGGKYNEQFF
NA,NA,TRBV28,TRBJ2-1,TGTGCCAGCAGTTTTGGTTCGAGTAGCTCCTACAATGAGCAGTTCTTC,CASSFGSSSSYNEQFF
NA,TRBD1,TRBV10-3,TRBJ1-4,TGTGCCATCGGCGGGACAGGGTCCCTCGGGAATGAAAAACTGTTTTTT,CAIGGTGSLGNEKLFF
NA,TRBD1,TRBV19,TRBJ1-2,TGTGCCAGTAGTTTCCGTGGACAGGGGGACTATGGCTACACCTTC,CASSFRGQGDYGYTF
NA,NA,TRBV7-2,TRBJ1-2,TGTGCCAGCAGCGCGAGACAGGCCTCTAACTATGGCTACACCTTC,CASSARQASNYGYTF
NA,TRBD1,TRBV4-1,TRBJ2-3,TGCGCCAGCAGCCCCAAGGGGTGGACAGGGGGCACAGATACGCAGTATTTT,CASSPKGWTGGTDTQYF
few,NA,TRBV7-9,TRBJ2-1,TGTGCCAGCAGCTTAGAGGGGGGGATGAATGAGCAGTTCTTC,CASSLEGGMNEQFF
NA,NA,TRBV27,TRBJ2-5,TGTGCCAGCAGTTTCCGGGGGGAGACCCAGTACTTC,CASSFRGETQYF
NA,NA,TRBV7-2,TRBJ1-4,TGTGCCAGCAGCCTACAGGGCCTAACTAATGAAAAACTGTTTTTT,CASSLQGLTNEKLFF
NA,TRBD1,TRBV7-3,TRBJ1-5,TGTGCCAGCACCGTAGGGGCGCAGGGGGCCTCCTCTAGCAATCAGCCCCAGCATTTT,CASTVGAQGASSSNQPQHF
NA,NA,TRBV10-3,TRBJ1-6,TGTGCCATCAGTGAAAGCCCGGGGTCGAGCTCCTATAATTCACCCCTCCACTTT,CAISESPGSSSYNSPLHF
NA,NA,TRBV9,TRBJ1-5,TGTGCCAGCAGCGTAGGTCCGACAAGGCCCCAGCATTTT,CASSVGPTRPQHF
NA,TRBD2,TRBV10-3,TRBJ2-3,TGTGCCATCAGTTCTAGCGGGGGGGCAGATACGCAGTATTTT,CAISSSGGADTQYF
NA,NA,TRBV14,TRBJ1-3,TGTGCCAGCAGCCCCCTCAGACGTGAACAGGTATATTTT,CASSPLRREQVYF
NA,NA,TRBV29-1,TRBJ1-2,TGCAGCGTTGGTCAGGAGGGTGGCTACACCTTC,CSVGQEGGYTF
NA,NA,TRBV2,TRBJ1-1,TGTGCCGGCAGTACGACAGAAAGGGACACTGAAGCTTTCTTT,CAGSTTERDTEAFF
NA,NA,TRBV7-9,TRBJ1-4,TGTGCCAGCAGCTTCGCCGGACTGCTCGGGGCAACTAATGAAAAACTGTTTTTT,CASSFAGLLGATNEKLFF
few,TRBD1,TRBV7-8,TRBJ2-7,TGTGCCAGCAGCTTAAGGGGACAGGGGCCCTACGAGCAGTACTTC,CASSLRGQGPYEQYF
NA,TRBD2,TRBV19,TRBJ2-7,TGTGCCAGTAGTAATTTAGCGGGAGACCGCTACGAGCAGTACTTC,CASSNLAGDRYEQYF
NA,NA,TRBV27,TRBJ1-6,TGTGCCAGCAGTTTATGGGCCGGATTGGATTCACCCCTCCACTTT,CASSLWAGLDSPLHF
many,NA,TRBV6-5,TRBJ2-7,TGTGCCAGCAGGAGGGGGATGATCTCCTACGAGCAGTACTTC,CASRRGMISYEQYF
NA,NA,TRBV30,TRBJ2-2,TGTGCCGGCACAGGGTCCTTAGGAACCGGGGAGCTGTTTTTT,CAGTGSLGTGELFF
NA,TRBD1,TRBV4-2,TRBJ1-4,TGTGCCAGCAGCCGAGACAGGGGGCCTGATGAAAAACTGTTTTTT,CASSRDRGPDEKLFF
NA,NA,TRBV5-1,TRBJ2-5,TGCGCCAGCAGCTTCTTGACTACCCAAGAGACCCAGTACTTC,CASSFLTTQETQYF